These 25 T cell receptor beta chains originate from one sample sequenced in a study. Treg sorting used a CD4+CD25+CD127-/low gate. TCRdb processed the 5' RACE reads anew with MiXCR; each CDR3 protein has one entry. The table lists about 57,000 distinct CDR3 sequences, approximately 26% of them singletons, with around 2.1% in the top ten. Input material: tumor-infiltrating Tregs sorted from the breast tumor. The receptors come from a female donor with breast cancer.

This clonotype was counted between two and nine times. Its ends do not fully match the called genes, so a read error is possible. The V and J genes are TRBV7-3 and TRBJ2-3; D unresolved. Per germline, CDR1 SGHTA and CDR2 FQGTGA. CDR3 size: 16 residues. The CDR3 nucleotides read TGTGCCAGCGGCTTACTTGCGGATTTCCCCACAGATACGCAGTATTTT. It translates to CASGLLADFPTDTQYF. The whole variable domain, filled in from reference TRBV7-3 and TRBJ2-3, reads GAGVSQTPSNKVTEKGKYVELRCDPISGHTALYWYRQSLGQGPEFLIYFQGTGAADDSGLPNDRFFAVRPEGSVSTLKIQRTERGDSAVYLCASGLLADFPTDTQYFGPGTRLTVL.

The chain has TRBV6-1 and TRBJ1-2, with D perhaps TRBD1 (5 bases). V lost 1 base and J 2 bases, leaving 8 bases between the germline ends. Looked up from germline, CDR1 is MNHNS and CDR2 is SASEGT. CDR3 length: 14 amino acids. This chain's CDR3 is CASSEGAGNYGYTF. In nucleotides, the CDR3 is TGTGCCAGCAGTGAAGGTGCAGGGAACTATGGCTACACCTTC.

CDR3 DNA sequence: TGTGCCAGCAGCTTAGGTACGGGTCCGACTTACTTC. Translated: CASSLGTGPTYF. The chain is built from TRBV11-2 and TRBJ2-4, with D uncertain. The CDR3 contains 12 residues. V was pared by 1 base and J by 16 bases, with 14 bases between. CDR1 and CDR2 (germline): SGHAT, FQNNGV.

This clonotype is medium-sized (0.01 to 0.1%) by share. The chain couples TRBV20-1 to TRBJ2-5; 8 nucleotides align to TRBD2. This CDR3 region has 14 residues. Germline CDR1 reads DFQATT; CDR2 reads SNEGSKA (reference sequence). V gave up 6 bases and J gave up 3 bases; unmatched junction bases: 9. CDR3 sequence reads: CSAQTGRGKETQYF. For the CDR3, the DNA is TGCAGTGCGCAAACCGGGAGGGGAAAAGAGACCCAGTACTTC.

This clonotype was found a few times. Germline and junction disagree at one end, which may indicate a read error. The chain couples TRBV30 to TRBJ2-3, with D possibly being TRBD2 (6 bases). CDR3 size: 17 residues. CDR1 GTSNPN and CDR2 SVGIG come from the germline V gene (reference sequence). The CDR3 coding sequence is TGTGCCTGGAGCCCGGGATCGGACTACCCAAGCACAGGTACGCAGTATTTT. The encoded protein is CAWSPGSDYPSTGTQYF.

About this clonotype itself: Likely a read error: the CDR3 ends without its conserved phenylalanine or tryptophan. The rearrangement joins TRBV18 to TRBJ2-2; D remains ambiguous. V dropped 4 bases and J dropped 6 bases, with 9 bases sitting between them. The CDR3 consists of 13 residues. Germline V lookup: CDR1 KGHSH, CDR2 LQKENI. CDR3 sequence reads: CASSLEAAGELFS. The CDR3 nucleotides read TGTGCCAGCTCACTAGAGGCGGCCGGGGAGCTGTTTTCT.

The chain joins TRBV5-1 to TRBJ2-7; 7 bases line up with TRBD1. The CDR3 runs to 17 residues. Losses at the gene ends were 0 bases for V and 0 bases for J; bases not matched to a gene: 9. Germline V gene lookup returns CDR1 SGHRS and CDR2 YFSETQ. CDR3 sequence reads: CASSLGQGFLSSYEQYF. CDR3 DNA: TGCGCCAGCAGCTTGGGACAGGGCTTTCTATCCTCCTACGAGCAGTACTTC.

This clonotype appeared many times. This chain connects TRBV7-3 to TRBJ2-1; 10 positions agree with TRBD2. CDR3 length equals 13 residues. V lost 6 bases and J lost 9; bases outside the gene matches: 5. CDR1 SGHTA and CDR2 FQGTGA come from the germline V gene. CDR3 region: CASSLAGDREQFF. The DNA for the CDR3 is TGTGCCAGCAGTCTAGCGGGAGATCGTGAGCAGTTCTTC.

On this clonotype: As the CDR3 is not closed by the conserved phenylalanine or tryptophan, this likely results from a read error. This chain uses TRBV6-1 with TRBJ2-4; TRBD2 aligns across 12 bases. With 4 bases clipped from V and 8 bases from J, the junction kept 3 bases outside the gene matches. Per germline, CDR1 MNHNS and CDR2 SASEGT. This CDR3 region has 14 residues. CDR3 residues: CASSGLAGDDIQYY. The CDR3 DNA reads TGTGCCAGCAGTGGACTAGCGGGAGATGACATTCAGTACTAC.

The chain employs TRBV10-3 and TRBJ1-5; D gene unclear. CDR1 is ENHRY and CDR2 is SYGVKD in the germline V gene. The CDR3 loop spans 12 amino acids. V lost 10 bases to trimming and J lost 1 base, with 8 bases between them. The CDR3 protein is CATGYSNQPQHF. The CDR3 DNA is TGTGCCACAGGTTACAGCAATCAGCCCCAGCATTTT.

Details on this clonotype: Germline and junction disagree at one end, which may indicate a read error. V is TRBV5-4 and J is TRBJ2-2, with 7 bases that match TRBD2. CDR1 and CDR2 from the germline V gene are SGHNT and YYREEE (reference sequence). The CDR3 consists of 14 residues. DNA for the CDR3: TGTGCTAGCAGCATCACTAGCGACACCGGGGAGCTGTTTTTT. Translation: CASSITSDTGELFF.

The V and J genes are TRBV30 and TRBJ2-3; maybe TRBD1 (5 bases). V shed 5 bases and J shed 4 bases, with 13 bases lying between them. Looked up from germline, CDR1 is GTSNPN and CDR2 is SVGIG (reference sequence). CDR3 size: 13 residues. The CDR3 DNA is TGTGCCTGGGCTTGGGGCTCCGCAGATACGCAGTATTTT. This sequence encodes CAWAWGSADTQYF.

This clonotype was counted ten times or more. The chain uses TRBV29-1 and TRBJ1-1; TRBD1 aligns across 8 bases. The CDR3 length is 11 residues. The germline V gene encodes CDR1 SQVTM and CDR2 ANQGSEA. V trimming: 6 bases; J trimming: 8 bases; junction bases outside the gene matches: 5. This CDR3 reads CSVETGEEAFF. In nucleotides, the CDR3 is TGCAGCGTGGAGACAGGGGAAGAAGCTTTCTTT.

This clonotype came up a few times. J is TRBJ1-2 and V is TRBV29-1, with unresolved D. Germline V gene data show CDR1 as SQVTM and CDR2 as ANQGSEA. V lost 8 bases to trimming and J lost 0 bases, with 10 bases between them. CDR3 length: 12 amino acids. This CDR3 is CSIVATNYGYTF. CDR3 DNA sequence: TGCAGCATTGTAGCCACTAACTATGGCTACACCTTC.

CDR3 bases: TGCGCCAGCAGCCAAAGTAGCAATCAGCCCCAGCATTTT. Amino acid sequence: CASSQSSNQPQHF. V and J are TRBV4-3 and TRBJ1-5; D is unclear. This CDR3 is 13 amino acids long. Trimming took 2 bases from V and 0 from J, leaving 2 bases between them. Per the germline V gene, CDR1 is LGHNA and CDR2 is YSLEER.

The sample holds a few counts of this clonotype. The chain is built from TRBV11-2 and TRBJ2-3, with 10 bases that match TRBD2. This CDR3 is 16 amino acids long. Unmatched junction bases numbered 6, after V lost 5 bases and J lost 1 base. CDR1 and CDR2 (germline): SGHAT, FQNNGV. DNA for the CDR3: TGTGCCAGCAGCCGGCGCGGGACTAGCGGCACAGATACGCAGTATTTT. It yields the protein CASSRRGTSGTDTQYF. The complete variable domain, with remaining parts taken from reference TRBV11-2 and TRBJ2-3, reads EAGVAQSPRYKIIEKRQSVAFWCNPISGHATLYWYQQILGQGPKLLIQFQNNGVVDDSQLPKDRFSAERLKGVDSTLKIQPAKLEDSAVYLCASSRRGTSGTDTQYFGPGTRLTVL.

The chain combines TRBV5-1 with TRBJ2-7; D perhaps matches TRBD2 (5 bases). V lost 4 bases to trimming and J lost 1 base, with 15 bases between them. The germline gives CDR1 SGHRS, CDR2 YFSETQ. The CDR3 totals 15 residues. Here the CDR3 reads CASSLLRLPSYEQYF. CDR3 DNA sequence: TGCGCCAGCAGCCTTCTGCGACTACCTTCCTACGAGCAGTACTTC.

The chain carries TRBV6-5 and TRBJ1-2; no firm D call. There are 14 residues in the CDR3. Trimming removed 0 bases at V and 4 bases at J, with 9 bases between. In germline, CDR1 is MNHEY, CDR2 SVGAGI. Written as DNA, the CDR3 is TGTGCCAGCAGTTACTCGGGCAGCCCCTATGGCTACACCTTC. Residues: CASSYSGSPYGYTF.

The rearrangement links TRBV10-3 to TRBJ1-3; 7 nucleotides line up with TRBD1. The CDR3 is 17 amino acids. The V gene end was trimmed by 4 bases and the J gene end by 7 bases; junction bases not matched to a gene: 16. Germline V gives CDR1 ENHRY, CDR2 SYGVKD. The CDR3 protein is CAISGRTGDGSPNTIYF. The CDR3 coding sequence is TGTGCCATCAGTGGTCGGACAGGAGATGGATCTCCGAACACCATATATTTT.

Worth noting for this clonotype: This is likely a read error, given that the CDR3 carries no conserved phenylalanine or tryptophan at its end. The J gene is TRBJ1-1, the V gene TRBV6-2 or TRBV6-3; tentative D call: TRBD1 (5 bases). CDR3 length equals 15 residues. The germline gives CDR1 MNHEY, CDR2 SVGEGT. Trimming shortened V by 7 bases and J by 0 bases, and 15 bases separated the two germline ends. CDR3 residues: CASIPWGRMNTEAFV. CDR3 bases: TGTGCCAGCATCCCCTGGGGACGGATGAACACTGAAGCTTTCGTT.

As regards this clonotype: Mismatch with germline at one junction end may stem from a read error. The chain recombines TRBV3-1 with TRBJ2-2; tentatively, D is TRBD2 (5 bases). CDR1 LGHDT and CDR2 YNNKEL come from the germline V gene (reference sequence). The CDR3 covers 14 residues. The CDR3 loop is CASSPHPRTGELSF. In nucleotides, the CDR3 is TGTGCCAGCAGCCCGCACCCCAGAACCGGGGAGCTGTCTTTT.

The chain carries TRBV6-1 and TRBJ1-5, with D perhaps TRBD1 (5 bases). The CDR3 is made up of 15 amino acids. Germline CDR1 is MNHNS and CDR2 is SASEGT. Trimming took off 2 bases at V and 7 bases at J, with 15 bases between the two ends. CDR3 DNA sequence: TGTGCCAGCAGTGAAACTGGGGGGGGAAGGCAGCCCCAGCATTTT. Residues: CASSETGGGRQPQHF.

J is TRBJ2-3 and V is TRBV6-5, with TRBD1 matching over 8 bases. Germline CDR1 and CDR2: MNHEY and SVGAGI. The CDR3 runs 17 residues. Trimming took 6 bases from V and 2 from J; bases not matched to a gene: 13. In DNA form, the CDR3 reads TGTGCCAGCAGCCCAGGGGGCTCCGGGGAAGACACAGATACGCAGTATTTT. Protein: CASSPGGSGEDTDTQYF.

The chain links TRBV27 to TRBJ1-2, with unresolved D. The CDR3 consists of 11 residues. The germline gives CDR1 MNHEY, CDR2 SMNVEV (reference sequence). V lost 7 bases, J lost 10 bases, and 13 bases lay in between. The chain's CDR3 is CASKSDGYYTF. CDR3 nucleotides: TGTGCCAGCAAAAGTGACGGCTACTACACCTTC.

This clonotype has only a few counts. The chain carries TRBV20-1 and TRBJ1-5; D gene uncertain. V dropped 0 bases and J dropped 7 bases, with 10 bases sitting between them. This CDR3 has 13 amino acids. Germline V gene sequence: CDR1 DFQATT, CDR2 SNEGSKA (reference sequence). Here the CDR3 DNA reads TGCAGTGCTAGAGATGGGGTGAGGCAGCCCCAGCATTTT. Translating it yields CSARDGVRQPQHF.